The 8 T cell receptor beta chains given below trace back to one sample, sequenced in a study of blood T cell repertoires in COVID-19. The data were produced by immunoSEQ multiplex PCR, yet TCRdb's version contains in-frame clones alone and is incomplete. The data show about 200,000 clones, roughly 90% seen once. The sequencing input was PBMCs or T cells enriched from blood (not recorded which). These receptors were collected from a woman aged 18-30 years who had recovered from COVID-19.

The chain is built from TRBV6-5 and TRBJ1-1; D gene uncertain. V was trimmed by 4 bases and J by 1 base, leaving 7 bases between them. The germline V gene has CDR1 MNHEY and CDR2 SVGAGI. CDR3 length: 13 residues. For the CDR3, the DNA is TGTGCCAGCAGTTTTGAGCGGAACACTGAAGCTTTCTTT. Its translation: CASSFERNTEAFF.

The J gene is TRBJ2-1, the V gene TRBV28, with TRBD1 identical over 7 bases. This CDR3 region has 14 residues. Trimming at V came to 6 bases and at J to 6 bases, leaving 8 bases not matched to a gene. Germline CDR1 reads MDHEN; CDR2 reads SYDVKM. The CDR3 DNA follows: TGTGCCAGCAGCGAGGACAGGACTGGCAATGAGCAGTTCTTC. Protein sequence: CASSEDRTGNEQFF.

The chain links TRBV29-1 to TRBJ1-4; D is unresolved. Between the trimmed V and J ends, which lost 4 bases and 6 bases, there was a span of 9 bases. Germline V gene sequence: CDR1 SQVTM, CDR2 ANQGSEA. This CDR3 is 12 amino acids long. CDR3 sequence: CSVVADDEKLFF. In nucleotides, the CDR3 is TGCAGCGTTGTGGCAGATGATGAAAAACTGTTTTTT.

The CDR3 here is CASRPGTGRYYTF. In nucleotides, the CDR3 is TGTGCCAGCAGACCAGGGACAGGGAGATACTACACCTTC. The chain combines TRBV6-4 with TRBJ1-2; 9 bases are a match to TRBD1. V trimming: 6 bases; J trimming: 10 bases; junction bases outside the gene matches: 9. The CDR3 runs to 13 residues. Germline CDR1 MRHNA, CDR2 SNTAGT.

The chain has TRBV20-1 and TRBJ1-1, with D uncertain. The CDR3 extends over 10 amino acids. Germline-derived CDR1 and CDR2 are DFQATT and SNEGSKA (reference sequence). The ends were cut back, 5 bases at V and 6 bases at J, with 7 bases in the middle. The chain's CDR3 is CSAGRAEAFF. Here the CDR3 DNA reads TGCAGTGCTGGGCGCGCTGAAGCTTTCTTT.

The CDR3 DNA is TGTGCCAGCAGCTTGGAGACCACGGGCAATGAGCAGTTCTTC. Amino acids: CASSLETTGNEQFF. The chain couples TRBV5-4 to TRBJ2-1; D unresolved. Germline-derived CDR1 and CDR2 are SGHNT and YYREEE (reference sequence). The V gene lost 0 bases and the J gene lost 6 bases, with 10 bases spanning the gap. CDR3 length: 14 residues.

The rearrangement joins TRBV28 to TRBJ2-2; D ambiguous. The ends were cut back, 7 bases at V and 4 bases at J, with 7 bases in the middle. The CDR3 consists of 12 residues. CDR1 MDHEN and CDR2 SYDVKM come from the germline V gene. In DNA form, the CDR3 reads TGTGCCAGCACAGAAGTCACCGGGGAGCTGTTTTTT. Translated, it gives CASTEVTGELFF.

The V and J genes are TRBV5-1 and TRBJ2-3, with no clear D. Germline loops: CDR1 SGHRS, CDR2 YFSETQ. The CDR3 sequence is 14 residues long. Trimming pared 4 bases from V and 6 bases from J, leaving 15 bases between. Written as DNA, the CDR3 is TGCGCCAGCAGCGCCTCAGTCTTCGGGGATACGCAGTATTTT. Protein product: CASSASVFGDTQYF.